Listed below are T cell receptor beta chains from one sample, sequenced in a study of shared clonotypes between healthy human individuals. This table comes from immunoSEQ multiplex PCR, and its TCRdb copy is limited to in-frame clones, with some not included. The table has under 750,000 clones, around 77% seen once. Sequenced: memory CD4+ T cells sorted from blood. These receptor sequences come from a woman in her thirties in good health. The CDR3 runs from the conserved cysteine through the conserved F or W. Fields, in order: clone size, D gene, V gene, J gene, CDR3 DNA, CDR3 protein. The D gene is left open where the match is weak. Size is omitted from some rows. Given values are once, few, many or a class for expanded clones.

abundance: few
d_gene: NA
v_gene: TRBV7-8
j_gene: TRBJ1-4
CDR3nt: TGTGCCAGCAGCTTAGACAGCGCAACTAATGAAAAACTGTTTTTT
CDR3aa: CASSLDSATNEKLFF

abundance: once
d_gene: NA
v_gene: TRBV18
j_gene: TRBJ1-4
CDR3nt: TGTGCCAGCTCACCAATAGGGGTTCGGGAAAAACTGTTTTTT
CDR3aa: CASSPIGVREKLFF

abundance: NA
d_gene: TRBD1
v_gene: TRBV2
j_gene: TRBJ1-4
CDR3nt: TGTGCCAGCAGTGCGGACGGGACAGGAGGGGAAAAACTGTTTTTT
CDR3aa: CASSADGTGGEKLFF

abundance: NA
d_gene: NA
v_gene: TRBV5-6
j_gene: TRBJ1-1
CDR3nt: TGTGCCAGCAGCTTGACAGGGAGGCCCGACACTGAAGCTTTCTTT
CDR3aa: CASSLTGRPDTEAFF

abundance: NA
d_gene: NA
v_gene: TRBV11-2
j_gene: TRBJ1-6
CDR3nt: TGTGCCAGCAGCTTCGGCCCTTCACCCCTCCACTTT
CDR3aa: CASSFGPSPLHF

abundance: NA
d_gene: TRBD2
v_gene: TRBV28
j_gene: TRBJ2-1
CDR3nt: TGTGCCAGCAGCAGTCCCGGGACTAGCAACAATGAGCAGTTCTTC
CDR3aa: CASSSPGTSNNEQFF

abundance: NA
d_gene: NA
v_gene: TRBV11-2
j_gene: TRBJ2-1
CDR3nt: TGTGCCAGCGCCCAAACCGACAAGGGTGAGCAGTTCTTC
CDR3aa: CASAQTDKGEQFF

abundance: NA
d_gene: NA
v_gene: TRBV4-1
j_gene: TRBJ2-5
CDR3nt: TGCGCCAGCAGCCAAGAATTTCGGCGGGGAGGCCGGGAGACCCAGTACTTC
CDR3aa: CASSQEFRRGGRETQYF

abundance: NA
d_gene: NA
v_gene: TRBV6-1
j_gene: TRBJ1-5
CDR3nt: TGTGCCAGCAGTGATAGACGGTTGAGCAATCAGCCCCAGCATTTT
CDR3aa: CASSDRRLSNQPQHF

abundance: NA
d_gene: NA
v_gene: TRBV27
j_gene: TRBJ2-5
CDR3nt: TGTGCCAGCAGCCCCGGACCGAGCTGGCAAGAGACCCAGTACTTC
CDR3aa: CASSPGPSWQETQYF

abundance: few
d_gene: NA
v_gene: TRBV12-5
j_gene: TRBJ2-4
CDR3nt: TGTGCTAGTGGTTTCCTCAAACTAGCCAGAAACATTCAGTACTTC
CDR3aa: CASGFLKLARNIQYF

abundance: few
d_gene: NA
v_gene: TRBV19
j_gene: TRBJ2-3
CDR3nt: TGTGCCAGTAGTATCAACAGGGCAGATACGCAGTATTTT
CDR3aa: CASSINRADTQYF

abundance: NA
d_gene: NA
v_gene: TRBV4-1
j_gene: TRBJ1-5
CDR3nt: TGCGCCAGCAGCCCGGTGGGCGGGAATCAGCCCCAGCATTTT
CDR3aa: CASSPVGGNQPQHF

abundance: once
d_gene: TRBD2
v_gene: TRBV28
j_gene: TRBJ2-7
CDR3nt: TGTGCGACTGGACTAGCGGGAGTCCACGAGCAGTACTTC
CDR3aa: CATGLAGVHEQYF

abundance: NA
d_gene: TRBD2
v_gene: TRBV7-8
j_gene: TRBJ2-5
CDR3nt: TGTGCCAGCAGCTTGGGGCTAGCGGGAGGGCCCCCGCAAGAGACCCAGTACTTC
CDR3aa: CASSLGLAGGPPQETQYF

abundance: few
d_gene: NA
v_gene: TRBV6-1
j_gene: TRBJ1-1
CDR3nt: TGTGCCAGCAGTGAACAAGGGGCGCGGGCTGAAGCTTTCTTT
CDR3aa: CASSEQGARAEAFF

abundance: few
d_gene: TRBD1
v_gene: TRBV5-5
j_gene: TRBJ2-7
CDR3nt: TGTGCCAGCAGCTTGGCCGGGACAGGCTCTTACGAGCAGTACTTC
CDR3aa: CASSLAGTGSYEQYF

abundance: NA
d_gene: NA
v_gene: TRBV27
j_gene: TRBJ2-3
CDR3nt: TGTGCCAGCAGTTTATCGCGGCCGGCGACGCAGTATTTT
CDR3aa: CASSLSRPATQYF